In this sample, the clone carrying this T cell receptor (beta chain) turned up a few times. The target antigen is unknown. CDR1 SGHRS and CDR2 YFSETQ come from the germline V gene. Trimming shortened V by 5 bases and J by 5 bases, and 13 bases separated the two germline ends. The CDR3 sequence is 13 residues long. A single record per CDR3 protein comes from TCRdb applying MiXCR to the 5' RACE reads. The profile shows 450,000 to 650,000 distinct CDR3 sequences, about 14% of them singletons. This record comes from a study of T cells after yellow fever vaccination. Study at large: It was SMART-Seq v4 Ultra Low Input that prepared the fractions with low cell numbers. Study-wide points: Once the booster was given, most primary-vaccination clones reappeared, at just over 95% for CD4 and 85% to 90% for CD8.

V is TRBV5-1 and J is TRBJ2-5, with a tentative D call TRBD1 (6 bases). The sequence came from a man under 40 who received the YFV17D yellow fever vaccine. The sequenced sample was PBMCs, obtained on the day of the yellow fever booster vaccination. CDR3 nucleotide sequence: TGCGCCAGCAGTTATACAGGGCAGGAGACCCAGTACTTC. Its translation: CASSYTGQETQYF.